A single T cell receptor beta chain is shown here with its context. This sample stems from a study of blood T cell repertoires in COVID-19. Study information: The United States, Italy and Spain were the sources of the acute and convalescent COVID-19 samples. In each case, the material was cDNA or gDNA derived from T cells, B-cell-depleted T cells, or PBMCs.

Germline CDR1 reads KGHSH; CDR2 reads LQKENI. Unmatched junction bases numbered 9, after V lost 4 bases and J lost 5 bases. The CDR3 is 16 residues long. Authors' processing steps: Nucleated cell counts were estimated from reference gene primer amplification. Some clones are missing from TCRdb's copy, which holds only in-frame ones; the method was immunoSEQ multiplex PCR. D and trimming come from the DNA, and the V and J calls and clone size come from that table. The sample includes under 60,000 clones, 90% of them seen just once. The TCR sequence derives from a human donor in a cohort sampled during active COVID-19. What was sequenced was peripheral blood. The chain recombines TRBV18 with TRBJ2-2; 8 nucleotides agree with TRBD1. CDR3 residues: CASSQMAGGETGELFF. The CDR3 nucleotides read TGTGCCAGCTCACAAATGGCAGGGGGCGAGACCGGGGAGCTGTTTTTT.